Following are 18 T cell receptor beta chains from one sample sequenced in a study of blood T cell repertoires in COVID-19 (dated by TCRdb to the early 2020s). The library was obtained by the immunoSEQ multiplex PCR assay. The clones in this table, taken by TCRdb from immuneACCESS, are in-frame only. Not every clone is retained; where verified, under half of the shortfall comes from an unresolved V gene, and the cause of the rest is unknown. The sample table contains under 500,000 clones; only one count was recorded for 85% to 90% of them. Clones ranked in the top ten supply 4.3% of the sample. Input material: peripheral blood. Receptor source: a woman in her twenties or thirties with acute or convalescent COVID-19.

The gene calls are TRBV3-1 (or the pseudogene TRBV3-2) and TRBJ2-5; TRBD2 aligns across 8 bases. CDR1 is LGHDT and CDR2 is YNNKEL in the germline V gene (reference sequence). The CDR3 sequence is 16 residues long. Unmatched junction bases numbered 8, after V lost 0 bases and J lost 5 bases. The chain's CDR3 is CASSQDIGGAGETQYF. DNA of the CDR3: TGTGCCAGCAGCCAAGATATCGGGGGGGCAGGGGAGACCCAGTACTTC.

The J gene is TRBJ2-7, the V gene TRBV28; 14 nucleotides agree with TRBD2. The CDR3 is 17 amino acids. V lost 5 bases to trimming and J lost 4 bases; unmatched junction nucleotides: 10. CDR1 is MDHEN and CDR2 is SYDVKM in the germline V gene. The CDR3 DNA reads as TGTGCCAGCAGTCCCGGGACTAGCGGGGGCACGAGTTACGAGCAGTACTTC. The encoded protein is CASSPGTSGGTSYEQYF.

In its sample, this clone was seen many times. The V call is TRBV18, the J call TRBJ2-3; D ambiguous. Trimming left V 3 bases short and J 2 bases short, with 6 bases between. CDR1 is KGHSH and CDR2 is LQKENI in the germline V gene. This CDR3 is built from 13 residues. The CDR3 coding sequence is TGTGCCAGCTCACCCCCCTTCACAGATACGCAGTATTTT. Residues: CASSPPFTDTQYF. Using reference TRBV18 and TRBJ2-3 for the parts outside the CDR3, the full variable domain is NAGVMQNPRHLVRRRGQEARLRCSPMKGHSHVYWYRQLPEEGLKFMVYLQKENIIDESGMPKERFSAEFPKEGPSILRIQQVVRGDSAAYFCASSPPFTDTQYFGPGTRLTVL.

The chain uses TRBV6-5 and TRBJ1-2; no firm D call. The germline V and J ends were trimmed by 9 bases and 3 bases, with 14 bases remaining between them. In germline, CDR1 is MNHEY, CDR2 SVGAGI. This CDR3 has 13 residues. As DNA, the CDR3 is TGTGCCAGTCGGCCACGGGGAGACTATGGCTACACCTTC. It is translated as CASRPRGDYGYTF.

V and J are TRBV2 and TRBJ1-2; perhaps TRBD1 as D (6 bases). The CDR3 extends over 14 amino acids. V shed 5 bases and J shed 4 bases, with 14 bases lying between them. Germline assignment: CDR1 SNHLY and CDR2 FYNNEI. This CDR3 reads CASSPGVFGYGYTF. Written as DNA, the CDR3 is TGTGCCAGCAGTCCAGGGGTCTTCGGCTATGGCTACACCTTC. The complete variable domain, with remaining parts taken from reference TRBV2 and TRBJ1-2, reads EPEVTQTPSHQVTQMGQEVILRCVPISNHLYFYWYRQILGQKVEFLVSFYNNEISEKSEIFDDQFSVERPDGSNFTLKIRSTKLEDSAMYFCASSPGVFGYGYTFGSGTRLTVV.

The rearrangement joins TRBV3-1 (or the pseudogene TRBV3-2) to TRBJ2-1; D remains ambiguous. V was clipped by 4 bases and J by 7 bases, with 11 bases between them. The CDR3 is 13 amino acids. CDR1 and CDR2 (germline): LGHDT, YNNKEL (reference sequence). The CDR3 reads CASSLRGVNEQFF. CDR3 nucleotide sequence: TGTGCCAGCAGCCTACGCGGTGTGAATGAGCAGTTCTTC.

V and J are TRBV16 and TRBJ2-2, with D possibly TRBD1 on 7 matching bases. Between the trimmed V and J ends, which lost 4 bases and 3 bases, there was a span of 21 bases. This CDR3 region has 18 residues. CDR1 is KGHSY and CDR2 is FQNENV in the germline V gene. The CDR3: CASSLRGTVKYDTGELFF. The CDR3, as DNA: TGTGCCAGCAGCCTTCGGGGGACAGTTAAGTACGACACCGGGGAGCTGTTTTTT.

The V and J genes are TRBV5-1 and TRBJ2-7; the match to TRBD1 covers 7 bases. Germline CDR1 and CDR2: SGHRS and YFSETQ. This CDR3 is 13 amino acids long. The V and J ends lost 2 bases and 5 bases, in that order; junction bases with no gene match: 4. In DNA, the CDR3 is TGCGCCAGCAGCTTAAACAGGGGCAACGAGCAGTACTTC. This codes for CASSLNRGNEQYF.

CDR3 in amino acids: CASMTGKAEAFF. In DNA form, the CDR3 reads TGTGCCAGCATGACAGGGAAAGCTGAAGCTTTCTTT. The chain couples TRBV5-6 to TRBJ1-1, with 7 bases fitting TRBD1. The CDR3 loop spans 12 amino acids. The germline gives CDR1 SGHDT, CDR2 YYEEEE. Losses at the gene ends were 6 bases for V and 6 bases for J; bases not matched to a gene: 5.

The V call is TRBV2, the J call TRBJ2-1; the D gene is possibly TRBD2 (6 bases). The CDR3 is 14 amino acids. Germline V gives CDR1 SNHLY, CDR2 FYNNEI. The V end was cut by 1 base, the J end by 8 bases, with 12 bases between. The CDR3 coding sequence is TGTGCCAGCAGTGAAGACCGACTAGGCTATGAGCAGTTCTTC. Its protein product is CASSEDRLGYEQFF.

The V and J genes are TRBV5-1 and TRBJ2-1; the match to TRBD1 covers 9 bases. The J segment lost 7 bases and the V segment lost 0 bases, leaving 5 bases of the junction unmatched. In germline, CDR1 is SGHRS, CDR2 YFSETQ. This CDR3 contains 15 residues. CDR3 in DNA: TGCGCCAGCAGCTTGGCCCTTGGACAGGGGAATGAGCAGTTCTTC. Translated, it gives CASSLALGQGNEQFF.

The chain links TRBV19 to TRBJ2-7; 7 bases map to TRBD1. CDR3 size: 12 residues. Trimming cost V 5 bases and J 4 bases; bases outside gene matches: 2. Germline CDR1 LNHDA, CDR2 SQIVND (reference sequence). The CDR3 reads CASSGDSYEQYF. In DNA, the CDR3 is TGTGCCAGTAGTGGGGACAGTTACGAGCAGTACTTC.

This chain connects TRBV5-5 to TRBJ2-7; D might be TRBD1 (6 bases). The CDR3 totals 17 residues. Germline V gene data show CDR1 as SGHKS and CDR2 as YYEKEE (reference sequence). V was cut by 5 bases and J by 2 bases, with 23 bases left in between. CDR3 nucleotide sequence: TGTGCCAGCAGTTTTTCTCTTTGGGGACAAGGACCCTACGAGCAGTACTTC. It codes for CASSFSLWGQGPYEQYF.

The chain recombines TRBV2 with TRBJ2-5, with TRBD1 matching over 7 bases. The V gene's germline CDR1 is SNHLY and CDR2 FYNNEI. With V trimmed by 4 bases and J by 5 bases, 1 base remained unmatched. The CDR3 runs to 12 residues. Here the CDR3 reads CASSGDSETQYF. The CDR3 DNA follows: TGTGCCAGCAGTGGGGACAGCGAGACCCAGTACTTC.

The genes are TRBV29-1 and TRBJ2-2, with 10 nucleotides matching TRBD2. The CDR3 extends over 15 amino acids. Germline loops: CDR1 SQVTM, CDR2 ANQGSEA. With 3 bases clipped from V and 4 bases from J, the junction kept 5 bases outside the gene matches. DNA for the CDR3: TGCAGCGTTGAGGGTAGCGGGGGGATCACCGGGGAGCTGTTTTTT. This codes for CSVEGSGGITGELFF.

This clone was seen a handful of times. The chain is built from TRBV19 and TRBJ2-1; D uncertain. Germline CDR1 reads LNHDA; CDR2 reads SQIVND (reference sequence). Trimming left V 5 bases short and J 2 bases short, with 16 bases between. The CDR3 length is 16 residues. Here the CDR3 DNA reads TGTGCCAGTAGTTTCGGAGACTCCCGACCCTACAATGAGCAGTTCTTC. Protein sequence: CASSFGDSRPYNEQFF.

In this sample, this clone turned up a few times. The chain joins TRBV2 to TRBJ2-7, with a possible D match to TRBD2 (5 bases). Germline V gene data show CDR1 as SNHLY and CDR2 as FYNNEI. The CDR3 extends over 13 amino acids. Trimming cost V 10 bases and J 0 bases, with 13 bases left between them. The CDR3 DNA reads TGTGCCACCTCGGACTCAAGCTCCTACGAGCAGTACTTC. Protein product: CATSDSSSYEQYF.

This chain uses TRBV5-1 with TRBJ2-7; TRBD2 matches at 8 bases. CDR3 length: 17 residues. J was trimmed by 4 bases and V by 0 bases; bases with no gene match: 12. CDR1 is SGHRS and CDR2 is YFSETQ in the germline V gene. DNA for the CDR3: TGCGCCAGCAGCTTGGACGGGCGGGGGGCGATTTGGTACGAGCAGTACTTC. Protein sequence: CASSLDGRGAIWYEQYF. Supplemented by reference TRBV5-1 and TRBJ2-7, the full variable domain reads KAGVTQTPRYLIKTRGQQVTLSCSPISGHRSVSWYQQTPGQGLQFLFEYFSETQRNKGNFPGRFSGRQFSNSRSEMNVSTLELGDSALYLCASSLDGRGAIWYEQYFGPGTRLTVT.